A selection of T cell receptor beta chains follows, all from one sample in a study of T cell clones after liver transplantation. Only in-frame clones appear in the TCRdb table, and some are missing; sequencing was by immunoSEQ multiplex PCR. The repertoire holds 80,000 or so clones, with roughly 80% as singletons. The specimen comprised CD4+ T cells from blood, sampled about 46 months after liver transplant. The receptors were sampled from a human patient who received a liver transplant. Certain T cells may be donor cells from the graft. The CDR3 runs from the conserved cysteine through the conserved F or W. D genes are given only for firm matches. Expanded clones get a size class; other rows say once, few or many, or leave the size out.

len | abundance | j_gene | d_gene | v_gene | CDR3nt | CDR3aa
15 | NA | TRBJ2-1 | TRBD2 | TRBV28 | TGTGCCAGCAGTTTCTCTGCGGGAGGGACGAATGAGCAGTTCTTC | CASSFSAGGTNEQFF
15 | NA | TRBJ1-5 | TRBD1 | TRBV2 | TGTGCCAGCAAAGGGACAGGAACACTCAATCAGCCCCAGCATTTT | CASKGTGTLNQPQHF
17 | NA | TRBJ2-3 | TRBD2 | TRBV7-9 | TGTGCCAGCAGCTTATGGGCTAGCGGGTCCAGCACAGATACGCAGTATTTT | CASSLWASGSSTDTQYF
15 | NA | TRBJ2-1 | TRBD2 | TRBV18 | TGTGCCAGCTCACCAAGGACTAGCGGTCGTAATGAGCAGTTCTTC | CASSPRTSGRNEQFF
15 | NA | TRBJ2-7 | TRBD2 | TRBV9 | TGTGCCAGCAGCGTCGGAGCGGGAGTGGCCGGGGAGCAGTACTTC | CASSVGAGVAGEQYF
13 | NA | TRBJ2-7 | NA | TRBV18 | TGTGCCAGCTCTGCCCCGGGGGGCGACGAGCAGTACTTC | CASSAPGGDEQYF
18 | NA | TRBJ1-2 | TRBD1 | TRBV19 | TGTGCCAGTAGTTTCACCTCCGGGACAGGGGGCGCACGACAGGGCTACACCTTC | CASSFTSGTGGARQGYTF
12 | NA | TRBJ1-3 | NA | TRBV2 | TGTGCCAGCAGTGATGCAGGGAACACCATATATTTT | CASSDAGNTIYF
14 | NA | TRBJ2-7 | NA | TRBV5-1 | TGCGCCAGCAGCTCGGGACTGACCTCCTACGAGCAGTACTTC | CASSSGLTSYEQYF
14 | NA | TRBJ1-1 | TRBD1 | TRBV19 | TGTGCCAGTAGTATGGGACAGGGAATCGCTGAAGCTTTCTTT | CASSMGQGIAEAFF
13 | NA | TRBJ1-2 | NA | TRBV18 | TGTGCCAGCTCACCACGGGATAACTATGGCTACACCTTC | CASSPRDNYGYTF
16 | NA | TRBJ2-1 | NA | TRBV7-3 | TGTGCCAGCAGCTTATTGGGGTTTAGCTCCTACAATGAGCAGTTCTTC | CASSLLGFSSYNEQFF
15 | NA | TRBJ2-1 | NA | TRBV7-9 | TGTGCCAGCAGCTTAAGTCGTGACGGTGACAATGAGCAGTTCTTC | CASSLSRDGDNEQFF
16 | NA | TRBJ1-4 | TRBD1 | TRBV6-6 | TGTGCCAGCAGTTACTCGAGTGGGACAGCTAATGAAAAACTGTTTTTT | CASSYSSGTANEKLFF
15 | NA | TRBJ1-5 | TRBD1 | TRBV15 | TGTGCCACCAGCGCTTACAGGGGGACCAATCAGCCCCAGCATTTT | CATSAYRGTNQPQHF
15 | NA | TRBJ1-3 | NA | TRBV9 | TGTGCCAGCAGCGTAGGTCCCAGCTCTGGAAACACCATATATTTT | CASSVGPSSGNTIYF
16 | once | TRBJ2-7 | TRBD1 | TRBV5-4 | TGTGCCAGCAGCTGGTCCGGGACAGGGGCAACCTACGAGCAGTACTTC | CASSWSGTGATYEQYF
14 | NA | TRBJ2-7 | TRBD2 | TRBV18 | TGTGCCAGCTCACCCGGACTAGTCTCCTACGAGCAGTACTTC | CASSPGLVSYEQYF
13 | NA | TRBJ1-1 | NA | TRBV5-4 | TGTGCCAGCAGCTTGGGGGACGGGGTTGAAGCTTTCTTT | CASSLGDGVEAFF
14 | NA | TRBJ2-3 | NA | TRBV5-1 | TGCGCCAGCAGCTTTCAGACTAGCACAGATACGCAGTATTTT | CASSFQTSTDTQYF
16 | NA | TRBJ2-3 | NA | TRBV7-3 | TGTGCCAGCAGCGCCCAGACAGTTCGGGACACAGATACGCAGTATTTT | CASSAQTVRDTDTQYF
12 | NA | TRBJ2-7 | NA | TRBV5-8 | TGTGCCAGCAGTTCCATTGAGGGCAGGGGTATATTC | CASSSIEGRGIF
15 | few | TRBJ2-2 | NA | TRBV18 | TGTGCCAGCTCACCCCCCCTGCGGGGCACCGGGGAGCTGTTTTTT | CASSPPLRGTGELFF
13 | NA | TRBJ2-6 | NA | TRBV7-9 | TGTGCCAGCACCCTTTCTGGGGCCAACGTCCTGACTTTC | CASTLSGANVLTF
18 | once | TRBJ1-1 | NA | TRBV7-9 | TGTGCCAGCAGCCCCGGCCTTCTTGGGGGCCGCATGAACACTGAAGCTTTCTTT | CASSPGLLGGRMNTEAFF
15 | NA | TRBJ2-4 | NA | TRBV5-6 | TGTGCCAGCAGCTTGGGTCCCCTAGCCAAAAACATTCAGTACTTC | CASSLGPLAKNIQYF
16 | NA | TRBJ2-6 | NA | TRBV5-6 | TGTGCCAGCAGCTTGTACAGTTCCTCTGGGGCCAACGTCCTGACTTTC | CASSLYSSSGANVLTF
16 | NA | TRBJ2-3 | NA | TRBV7-5 | TGTGTCAGAAGCTTAAACCAGCGATCCGGCACAGATACGCAGTATTTT | CVRSLNQRSGTDTQYF
15 | NA | TRBJ1-1 | NA | TRBV6-6 | TGTGCCAGCAGTTACAGGGGGTACAGAGACACTGAAGCTTTCTTT | CASSYRGYRDTEAFF
14 | NA | TRBJ1-2 | TRBD1 | TRBV30 | TGTGCCTGGACAAGATCGGACAGGGGGCCCGGCTACACCTTC | CAWTRSDRGPGYTF
14 | NA | TRBJ1-2 | TRBD1 | TRBV7-9 | TGTGCCAGCAGCCCGGGACAGGGGTATGGAGGCTACACCTTC | CASSPGQGYGGYTF
15 | NA | TRBJ1-1 | NA | TRBV28 | TGTGCCAGCAGTTCTGCGTTAGGGGGGCGAACTGAAGCTTTCTTT | CASSSALGGRTEAFF
14 | NA | TRBJ2-5 | TRBD2 | TRBV5-1 | TGCGCCAGCCAGACTAGCGGGGGACAAGAGACCCAGTACTTC | CASQTSGGQETQYF
14 | NA | TRBJ2-2 | TRBD2 | TRBV6-1 | TGTGCCAGCAGTCGGGACTACAACACCGGGGAGCTGTTTTTT | CASSRDYNTGELFF
16 | NA | TRBJ2-1 | NA | TRBV28 | TGTGCCAGCAGTTTCCAACGATTTTCAGGCTACAATGAGCAGTTCTTC | CASSFQRFSGYNEQFF
15 | NA | TRBJ1-4 | NA | TRBV5-1 | TGCGCCAGCAGCTTGGCCCACCTTTCTAATGAAAAACTGTTTTTT | CASSLAHLSNEKLFF
15 | NA | TRBJ2-3 | TRBD2 | TRBV6-6 | TGTGCCAGCTGGCTTGTAGCGGGAAACACAGATACGCAGTATTTT | CASWLVAGNTDTQYF
13 | NA | TRBJ2-1 | NA | TRBV14 | TGTGCCAGCAGCCAAGATTGGGCGGGTGAGCAGTTCTTC | CASSQDWAGEQFF
16 | NA | TRBJ2-1 | NA | TRBV4-3 | TGCGCCAGCAGCCAAAGGTACCAAGGCCCCCCAATGGAGCAGTTCTTC | CASSQRYQGPPMEQFF
15 | NA | TRBJ1-2 | NA | TRBV29-1 | TGCAGCGTTGTTGAGCGACCCCACAAAGACTATGGCTACACCTTC | CSVVERPHKDYGYTF
13 | NA | TRBJ2-7 | TRBD1 | TRBV6-6 | TGTGCCAGCAGTTCGACAGGGGTGTACGAGCAGTACTTC | CASSSTGVYEQYF
16 | once | TRBJ1-1 | TRBD1 | TRBV6-1 | TGTGCCAGCAGTGAAAGGGCAGGGGGCAGGAACACTGAAGCTTTCTTT | CASSERAGGRNTEAFF
15 | NA | TRBJ2-6 | NA | TRBV4-2 | TGTGCCAGCAGCCACGTAAGCTCTGGGGCCAACGTCCTGACTTTC | CASSHVSSGANVLTF
15 | NA | TRBJ1-1 | TRBD1 | TRBV5-4 | TGTGCCAGCAGCTCTCCGGGACAGGGGAACACTGAAGCTTTCTTT | CASSSPGQGNTEAFF
16 | NA | TRBJ1-1 | NA | TRBV19 | TGTGCCAGTAGTATTATAGGGGCAGGGGCGAACACTGAAGCTTTCTTT | CASSIIGAGANTEAFF
13 | NA | TRBJ2-7 | TRBD2 | TRBV11-2 | TGTGCCAGCACCCGCCAGCGGGAAGGCGAGCAGTACTTC | CASTRQREGEQYF
14 | NA | TRBJ1-2 | NA | TRBV29-1 | TGCAGCGTTTTCTCCGGGACACAGAACTATGGCTACACCTTC | CSVFSGTQNYGYTF
17 | NA | TRBJ2-2 | NA | TRBV19 | TGTGCCAGTAGTGGGTCCGGACGGGACCCGAACACCGGGGAGCTGTTTTTT | CASSGSGRDPNTGELFF
14 | NA | TRBJ1-1 | NA | TRBV6-6 | TGTGCCAGCAGTTTCACTGCTCAAGTCACTGAAGCTTTCTTT | CASSFTAQVTEAFF